One and the same sample provided the 32 T cell receptor beta chains below, sequenced in a study of shared clonotypes between healthy human individuals. Some clones are missing from TCRdb's copy, which holds only in-frame ones; the method was immunoSEQ multiplex PCR. The table shows roughly 2.5 million clones, with approximately 90% occurring only once. The specimen sequenced was naive CD4+ T cells sorted from blood. This sample's subset: CD45RA+ positively selected. These receptors originate from a man between 18 and 29 years old in good health.

The CDR3 is CASSYQGRGDTQYF. The CDR3 region has the DNA TGTGCCAGCAGTTACCAGGGACGCGGGGATACGCAGTATTTT. The J gene is TRBJ2-3, the V gene TRBV6-5; D may match TRBD1 or TRBD2 (5 bases each). The CDR3 totals 14 residues. Germline CDR1 and CDR2: MNHEY and SVGAGI. The germline V and J ends were trimmed by 2 bases and 6 bases, with 12 bases remaining between them.

The chain carries TRBV7-2 and TRBJ2-7; 10 bases agree with TRBD1. Germline V gene lookup returns CDR1 SGHTA and CDR2 FQGNSA. J lost 0 bases, V lost 1 base, and 6 bases had no gene match. The CDR3 sequence is 17 residues long. The CDR3 bases are TGTGCCAGCAGCTTAGTAGGGACAGGGGCTTACTCCTACGAGCAGTACTTC. It encodes CASSLVGTGAYSYEQYF.

V gene TRBV30 combines with J gene TRBJ2-1; no clear D gene. The ends were cut back, 2 bases at V and 6 bases at J, with 11 bases in the middle. Looked up from germline, CDR1 is GTSNPN and CDR2 is SVGIG (reference sequence). The CDR3 contains 13 residues. CDR3 sequence (DNA): TGTGCCTGGAGTCTGGCGAAAGCCAATGAGCAGTTCTTC. Translated: CAWSLAKANEQFF.

This clone was recorded a few times. V is TRBV30 and J is TRBJ2-6; the D call may be TRBD1 or TRBD2 (5 bases each). Trimming cost V 3 bases and J 4 bases, with 19 bases left between them. CDR1 GTSNPN and CDR2 SVGIG come from the germline V gene (reference sequence). The CDR3 totals 17 residues. The DNA for the CDR3 is TGTGCCTGGAGAAGGGCCCGCCTTTGGGGGGGGGCCAACGTCCTGACTTTC. Protein product: CAWRRARLWGGANVLTF.

With regard to this clone: Other nucleotide sequences in the sample specify the same CDR3. V is TRBV7-3 and J is TRBJ2-6; D unresolved. Germline V gene data show CDR1 as SGHTA and CDR2 as FQGTGA. The V end was cut by 4 bases, the J end by 2 bases, with 0 bases between. CDR3 length: 12 amino acids. CDR3 bases: TGTGCCAGCAGCTCTGGGGCCAACGTCCTGACTTTC. Protein product: CASSSGANVLTF.

The V call is TRBV5-5, the J call TRBJ2-5; TRBD2 agrees at 8 bases. V gave up 6 bases and J gave up 1 base; unmatched junction bases: 8. Germline V gene sequence: CDR1 SGHKS, CDR2 YYEKEE (reference sequence). The length of the CDR3 is 15 residues. Here the CDR3 reads CASTRAGGLQETQYF. The CDR3 coding sequence is TGTGCCAGCACCCGGGCGGGGGGACTCCAAGAGACCCAGTACTTC.

V gene TRBV2 combines with J gene TRBJ2-5, with D possibly TRBD2 on 6 matching bases. Germline V lookup: CDR1 SNHLY, CDR2 FYNNEI. Deletions cut 10 bases from V and 4 bases from J, with 16 bases between. The CDR3 has 13 residues. The CDR3 sequence is CATFGGFVETQYF. CDR3 nucleotide sequence: TGTGCCACGTTCGGGGGTTTTGTAGAGACCCAGTACTTC.

The rearrangement links TRBV18 to TRBJ1-1; D unclear. V was cut by 3 bases and J by 0 bases, with 8 bases left in between. The CDR3 has 14 amino acids. Germline CDR1 is KGHSH and CDR2 is LQKENI. The CDR3 DNA reads TGTGCCAGCTCACCGGCACTCATGAACACTGAAGCTTTCTTT. Encoded protein: CASSPALMNTEAFF.

The chain is built from TRBV2 and TRBJ1-4; 7 positions match TRBD1. Unmatched junction bases numbered 7, after V lost 8 bases and J lost 7 bases. Germline CDR1 SNHLY, CDR2 FYNNEI. The CDR3 totals 13 residues. The chain's CDR3 is CASQETGIEKLFF. DNA for the CDR3: TGTGCCAGCCAAGAGACAGGGATTGAAAAACTGTTTTTT.

This chain joins TRBV11-2 and TRBJ2-5; no firm D call. Germline lookup yields CDR1 SGHAT and CDR2 FQNNGV. V was trimmed by 3 bases and J by 4 bases, leaving 6 bases between them. There are 12 residues in the CDR3. The DNA of the CDR3 is TGTGCCAGCAGCTTGGGCATAGAGACCCAGTACTTC. Protein sequence: CASSLGIETQYF.

The rearrangement links TRBV7-6 to TRBJ1-2, with TRBD1 as a possible D gene (6 bases). V was cut by 2 bases and J by 2 bases, with 12 bases left in between. Germline V gives CDR1 SGHVS, CDR2 FNYEAQ. The CDR3 has 15 amino acids. The CDR3 sequence: CASSLRQDHNYGYTF. Written as DNA, the CDR3 is TGTGCCAGCAGCTTACGACAGGATCACAACTATGGCTACACCTTC.

The chain combines TRBV11-1 with TRBJ1-5; a weak D match, TRBD1 (5 bases). Trimming removed 3 bases from V and 2 bases from J, with 17 bases in between. Germline CDR1 and CDR2: SGHAT and FQDESV (reference sequence). CDR3 length: 17 amino acids. The CDR3 here is CASSLGKRQQGNQPQHF. The CDR3 nucleotides are TGTGCCAGCAGCTTGGGGAAGCGACAGCAGGGCAATCAGCCCCAGCATTTT.

J is TRBJ2-2 and V is TRBV29-1, with 8 positions matching TRBD1. This CDR3 spans 15 amino acids. Trimming removed 4 bases from V and 0 bases from J; junction bases left unmatched: 4. Germline CDR1 is SQVTM and CDR2 is ANQGSEA. The CDR3 DNA sequence: TGCAGCGTTGGTGGGGACAGGACGAACACCGGGGAGCTGTTTTTT. This codes for CSVGGDRTNTGELFF.

The chain uses TRBV19 and TRBJ2-3; D unresolved. Looked up from germline, CDR1 is LNHDA and CDR2 is SQIVND (reference sequence). Trimming removed 5 bases from V and 2 bases from J, with 5 bases in between. The CDR3 consists of 12 residues. The CDR3 reads CASSSATDTQYF. The CDR3 nucleotides read TGTGCCAGTAGTTCGGCCACAGATACGCAGTATTTT.

The chain employs TRBV12-5 and TRBJ2-7; 8 bases match TRBD1. The CDR3 has 16 amino acids. With V trimmed by 4 bases and J by 5 bases, 13 bases remained unmatched. The V gene's germline CDR1 is LGHNT and CDR2 FRNRAP. The CDR3 region has the DNA TGTGCTAGTGGTTGGAGGACCGGGACAGGCTCTCACGAGCAGTACTTC. It encodes CASGWRTGTGSHEQYF.

The chain combines TRBV5-1 with TRBJ2-1; 10 bases agree with TRBD2. CDR3 length equals 15 residues. CDR1 is SGHRS and CDR2 is YFSETQ in the germline V gene. Trimming took 5 bases from V and 8 from J; bases not matched to a gene: 10. The CDR3 nucleotides read TGCGCCAGCAGGTTCTCTAGCGGGAGTTGGTATGAGCAGTTCTTC. This codes for CASRFSSGSWYEQFF.

The V call is TRBV7-2, the J call TRBJ1-1, with no clear D. From germline, CDR1 is SGHTA and CDR2 FQGNSA. V gave up 0 bases and J gave up 12 bases, with 20 bases separating them. The CDR3 runs 15 residues. The DNA of the CDR3 is TGTGCCAGCAGCTTAGCAGGCAAACCTCTTGTGGAAACTTTCTTT. Amino acid sequence: CASSLAGKPLVETFF.

The gene calls are TRBV28 and TRBJ2-7; tentative D call: TRBD2 (7 bases). CDR1 is MDHEN, CDR2 SYDVKM, per germline. The V end was cut by 8 bases, the J end by 2 bases, with 19 bases between. The CDR3 consists of 15 residues. The CDR3 DNA is TGTGCCAGCGTGTGGGAGGGGGGCCTGACCTACGAGCAGTACTTC. Its protein is CASVWEGGLTYEQYF.

The chain couples TRBV2 to TRBJ1-6; D call uncertain. Germline assignment: CDR1 SNHLY and CDR2 FYNNEI. Trimming took off 6 bases at V and 5 bases at J, with 8 bases between the two ends. This CDR3 region has 13 residues. CDR3 protein: CASRGDNNSPLHF. CDR3 in DNA: TGTGCCAGCAGAGGAGACAATAATTCACCCCTCCACTTT.

This clone was seen only once. This chain connects TRBV18 to TRBJ2-7; D may be TRBD1 (6 bases). V lost 4 bases and J lost 7, with 14 bases in between. The CDR3 sequence is 13 residues long. Germline V gene data show CDR1 as KGHSH and CDR2 as LQKENI. Here the CDR3 reads CASSRDIPWEQYF. The CDR3 coding sequence is TGTGCCAGCTCACGGGACATACCTTGGGAGCAGTACTTC.

About this clone itself: Other DNA sequences within the sample encode an identical CDR3. The rearrangement uses TRBV7-2 and TRBJ2-7; unclear D gene. Trimming took 4 bases from V and 4 from J, leaving 8 bases between them. Germline V CDR1 and CDR2: SGHTA, FQGNSA. This CDR3 is 12 amino acids long. CDR3 in amino acids: CASSSDFYEQYF. CDR3 DNA: TGTGCCAGCAGCTCCGACTTTTACGAGCAGTACTTC. Full variable domain (outside the CDR3, taken from reference TRBV7-2 and TRBJ2-7): GAGVSQSPSNKVTEKGKDVELRCDPISGHTALYWYRQSLGQGLEFLIYFQGNSAPDKSGLPSDRFSAERTGGSVSTLTIQRTQQEDSAVYLCASSSDFYEQYFGPGTRLTVT.

The chain combines TRBV19 with TRBJ2-3; D may be TRBD2 (6 bases). The CDR3 is 15 residues long. Germline values: CDR1 LNHDA, CDR2 SQIVND (reference sequence). Trimming stripped 4 bases from V and 6 bases from J, with 17 bases between. Here the CDR3 DNA reads TGTGCCAGTAGTACCGGATCGGGAGATGCGGATACGCAGTATTTT. Translation gives CASSTGSGDADTQYF.

Notes on this clone: This CDR3 is also generated by other DNA sequences in the sample. The V and J genes are TRBV15 and TRBJ1-5; D remains ambiguous. Per the germline V gene, CDR1 is LNHNV and CDR2 is YYDKDF (reference sequence). The CDR3 sequence is 13 residues long. Trimming removed 0 bases from V and 7 bases from J, with 7 bases in between. CDR3 nucleotide sequence: TGTGCCACCAGCAGAGATCTGGGCCAGCCCCAGCATTTT. Amino acid sequence: CATSRDLGQPQHF.

The chain combines TRBV4-1 with TRBJ2-7, with TRBD1 matching 10 bases. Germline V gene data show CDR1 as MGHRA and CDR2 as YSYEKL. The CDR3 sequence is 14 residues long. The ends lost 4 bases at V and 1 base at J; junction bases unmatched: 1. CDR3 nucleotide sequence: TGCGCCAGCAGCCGGGACAGGGGTTCCTACGAGCAGTACTTC. The encoded protein is CASSRDRGSYEQYF.

The rearrangement links TRBV18 to TRBJ2-7; D uncertain. Per the germline V gene, CDR1 is KGHSH and CDR2 is LQKENI. Trimming took off 6 bases at V and 0 bases at J, with 9 bases between the two ends. The CDR3 spans 13 residues. DNA for the CDR3: TGTGCCAGCTCGCCGAGGACCTCCTACGAGCAGTACTTC. Amino acid sequence: CASSPRTSYEQYF.

The chain couples TRBV5-6 to TRBJ2-3, with 8 bases identical to TRBD1. Losses at the gene ends were 4 bases for V and 2 bases for J; bases not matched to a gene: 9. CDR3 length: 16 residues. Germline assignment: CDR1 SGHDT and CDR2 YYEEEE. CDR3 loop: CASSPPGQAYTDTQYF. CDR3 DNA: TGTGCCAGCAGCCCGCCGGGACAGGCATACACAGATACGCAGTATTTT.

The CDR3 protein is CASSLAGGFQETQYF. CDR3 nucleotide sequence: TGTGCCAGCAGCCTAGCGGGGGGCTTCCAAGAGACCCAGTACTTC. V usage is TRBV6-1 and J usage is TRBJ2-5; 11 nucleotides match TRBD2. CDR3 length: 15 residues. The germline CDR1 and CDR2 sequences are MNHNS and SASEGT. With V trimmed by 6 bases and J by 1 base, 4 bases remained unmatched.

In its sample, this clone was seen once. This sequence joins TRBV7-9 and TRBJ2-1, with 11 bases fitting TRBD1. Germline V gives CDR1 SEHNR, CDR2 FQNEAQ (reference sequence). V trimming: 0 bases; J trimming: 4 bases; junction bases outside the gene matches: 5. The CDR3 covers 17 residues. This CDR3 is CASSLAQGQGAYNEQFF. The CDR3 bases are TGTGCCAGCAGCTTAGCGCAAGGACAGGGGGCTTACAATGAGCAGTTCTTC.

This clone occurred once. This chain uses TRBV5-1 with TRBJ1-5; maybe TRBD1 (6 bases). CDR3 size: 21 residues. V was clipped by 5 bases and J by 4 bases, with 34 bases between them. Germline assignment: CDR1 SGHRS and CDR2 YFSETQ. The CDR3 region is CASRLEIRTEPGTWVNQPQHF. CDR3 DNA sequence: TGCGCCAGCAGACTGGAGATCCGGACAGAACCGGGGACCTGGGTGAATCAGCCCCAGCATTTT. Using reference TRBV5-1 and TRBJ1-5 for the parts outside the CDR3, the full variable domain is KAGVTQTPRYLIKTRGQQVTLSCSPISGHRSVSWYQQTPGQGLQFLFEYFSETQRNKGNFPGRFSGRQFSNSRSEMNVSTLELGDSALYLCASRLEIRTEPGTWVNQPQHFGDGTRLSIL.

Concerning this clone: Additional DNA sequences in this sample encode the identical CDR3. The chain links TRBV7-2 to TRBJ2-7; 7 positions agree with TRBD2. There are 15 residues in the CDR3. Germline trimming cut 1 base from V and 0 bases from J; bases unmatched to any gene: 3. The germline V gene has CDR1 SGHTA and CDR2 FQGNSA. The CDR3 protein is CASSLGLAPSYEQYF. The DNA of the CDR3 is TGTGCCAGCAGCTTAGGACTAGCCCCCTCCTACGAGCAGTACTTC.

This chain connects TRBV9 to TRBJ2-3; 10 nucleotides line up with TRBD2. The trim removed 3 bases at V and 6 bases at J, leaving 4 bases unmatched. Germline assignment: CDR1 SGDLS and CDR2 YYNGEE. The CDR3 is 14 residues long. The CDR3 DNA reads TGTGCCAGCAGCGCTAGCGGGAGCCCGGATACGCAGTATTTT. Its protein is CASSASGSPDTQYF.

The J gene is TRBJ1-5, the V gene TRBV12-5, with no clear D. Germline V lookup: CDR1 LGHNT, CDR2 FRNRAP. Between the trimmed V and J ends, which lost 1 base and 5 bases, there was a span of 3 bases. The CDR3 contains 12 residues. The CDR3, as DNA: TGTGCTAGTGGTTTGGATTATCAGCCCCAGCATTTT. Amino acids: CASGLDYQPQHF.